This T cell receptor (beta chain) stems from a study of radiation and T cells in renal cell carcinoma. Sequencing used immunoSEQ multiplex PCR; TCRdb keeps in-frame clones, though not all of them. The sample has roughly 160,000 clones, roughly 90% seen once; the top ten hold 11%. The time point was: blood 4 weeks post-SBRT, at nephrectomy. As for treatment: 15 Gy SBRT to primary tumor, nephrectomy 4 weeks later. This CDR3 is built from 16 residues. Germline values: CDR1 PRHDT, CDR2 FYEKMQ (reference sequence). V lost 2 bases to trimming and J lost 7 bases; unmatched junction nucleotides: 8. This sequence joins TRBV13 and TRBJ2-2; TRBD1 aligns across 9 bases. Specimen: blood, collected from a patient whose treatment included radiotherapy and nephrectomy. The receptor comes from a woman aged 50 to 65 with renal cell carcinoma. This chain's CDR3 is CASSLTYGTGFGELFF. In DNA, the CDR3 is TGTGCCAGCAGCTTAACCTACGGGACAGGGTTCGGGGAGCTGTTTTTT.